This TCR beta chain was recovered during a study of cytotoxic CD8 clonotypes in ibrutinib-treated CLL (dated by TCRdb to the early 2020s). For the study in its entirety: The cohort was composed of 11 relapsed/refractory and around 15 treatment-naive patients; IGHV unmutated status was identified in roughly 17 patients. Samples at response were collected after a median of about 13 months of treatment, with a range of roughly 6 to 40 months. Responses were partial in about 25 patients and complete in 2; after median around 65 months follow-up, around 15 stayed in remission and 12 progressed. Cryopreserved peripheral blood mononuclear cells were collected before treatment, at response, and at either disease progression or sustained remission. On average, each sample yielded about 260,000 productive templates and about 95,000 productive rearrangements. Of the approximately 94 people in the trial, roughly 27 had longitudinal samples available.

Results and caveats for the whole study, not just this receptor: Sustained-remission and progressing patients did not have matched sampling times, and lymph node repertoires were not examined. An increase in clonality was observed at ibrutinib response, with clonality remaining stable during sustained remission and falling back toward baseline at progression. Public clonotypes were rare and either shrank or stayed stable during treatment, and the rise in clonality at ibrutinib response reflected expansion of private clonotypes. At baseline, clonality was higher than in age-matched healthy donors and showed a strong correlation with circulating CD8+ T-cell counts.

For TCR beta library preparation, approximately 2.2 micrograms of genomic DNA were isolated from cryopreserved PBMCs. Longitudinal blood samples from CLL patients on ibrutinib monotherapy were analyzed using high-throughput TCR beta sequencing. The patients took part in an open-label, single-center phase 2 trial of ibrutinib monotherapy. CDR1 and CDR2, per the germline V gene, are SNHLY and FYNNEI. The CDR3 measures 13 amino acids from cysteine to phenylalanine. This entry keeps only the CDR3 DNA: 39 bases, framed from base 1. V drops 3 bases and J drops 2 bases, leaving 7 bases in between. On a MiSeq, deep resolution sequencing aimed for a depth between 1 in 1 million and 1 in 200,000 T cells, with each clonotype covered about 9.9x on average. TCR beta libraries were generated with the immunoSEQ hsTCRB Kit. The study's own analysis went as follows. The data were analyzed with ImmunoSEQ Analyzer and ImmunoSEQ Data Assistant, and V, D and J gene assignments followed IMGT definitions. Clonality, which ranges from 0 to 1, was calculated by subtracting the normalized Shannon entropy of productive rearrangement frequencies from one. Only overrepresented clonotypes making up at least 0.05% of each patient's repertoire were included in the public clonotype analysis. Some 13 age-matched healthy donor repertoires from immuneACCESS served as clonality controls. TCRdb retrieved this table from immuneACCESS and kept in-frame rearrangements only. Not all clones are present; in checked studies, unresolved V genes account for under half, and no reason is known for the remainder. The V and J calls and clone size are taken from that table; D and trimming were inferred from the DNA. The sample data list roughly 2,700 clones, and 82% of these were observed just once. The ten largest clones capture 25% of the sample.

This clone was counted only a few times. Its antigen is unknown. The record has no base qualities; no much larger clone is one base away. The same CDR3 can be traced to other DNA sequences in this sample. The sequence derives from a human donor with chronic lymphocytic leukemia. The chain is assembled from TRBV2 and TRBJ1-2; the D gene is unclear. The sequencing here drew on PBMCs, taken before ibrutinib treatment. The sequenced DNA is TGTGCCAGCAGTGATCAAGAGAACTATGGCTACACCTTC. Translated, this gives CASSDQENYGYTF.